One and the same sample provided the 30 T cell receptor beta chains below, sequenced in a study. The sorted Tregs were CD4+CD25+CD127-/low cells. MiXCR was run by TCRdb on the 5' RACE reads, yielding one entry per CDR3 protein. The table shows under 65,000 distinct CDR3 sequences, with about a fifth occurring only once. Specimen: tumor-infiltrating Tregs sorted from the breast tumor. The receptors stem from a female donor with breast cancer.

With respect to this clonotype: A much larger clone sits a single nucleotide away, making a read error possible. The chain is built from TRBV6-5 and TRBJ1-5; maybe TRBD1 (6 bases). Germline assignment: CDR1 MNHEY and CDR2 SVGAGI. The CDR3 is 15 residues long. The V gene lost 0 bases and the J gene lost 9 bases, with 15 bases spanning the gap. For the CDR3, the DNA is TGTGCCAGCAGTTACTCGTATTCGGACAGCCGGCCCCAGCATTTT. Translated, it gives CASSYSYSDSRPQHF.

Of note for this clonotype: A much larger clone sits a single nucleotide away, making a read error possible. V and J are TRBV20-1 and TRBJ2-3, with 12 bases matching TRBD2. The CDR3 contains 16 residues. Germline lookup yields CDR1 DFQATT and CDR2 SNEGSKA (reference sequence). CDR3 nucleotides: TGCAGGGCTGTCACGGGACTAGCGGGTGGAACAGATACGCAGTATTTT. Amino acids: CRAVTGLAGGTDTQYF.

The chain couples TRBV2 to TRBJ2-5; a possible D gene is TRBD2 (5 bases). The V and J ends lost 3 bases and 5 bases respectively, with 7 bases between them. The germline V gene has CDR1 SNHLY and CDR2 FYNNEI. This CDR3 has 12 amino acids. Written as DNA, the CDR3 is TGTGCCAGCAGTGAGGAGGTGGAGACCCAGTACTTC. Protein: CASSEEVETQYF.

The rearrangement joins TRBV29-1 to TRBJ2-7; 7 positions match TRBD1. Germline V gene lookup returns CDR1 SQVTM and CDR2 ANQGSEA. The trim removed 7 bases at V and 0 bases at J, leaving 9 bases unmatched. The CDR3 extends over 14 amino acids. As DNA, the CDR3 is TGCAGCGCCTCCCGGGACAGCCACTCCTACGAGCAGTACTTC. Protein product: CSASRDSHSYEQYF.

J is TRBJ1-2 and V is TRBV6-1; 7 bases map to TRBD1. V gave up 3 bases and J gave up 6 bases; unmatched junction bases: 10. CDR3 size: 15 residues. CDR1 and CDR2 (germline): MNHNS, SASEGT. CDR3 bases: TGTGCCAGCAGTGACACAGGGGCAATCAAGGATGGCTACACCTTC. Its protein is CASSDTGAIKDGYTF.

This clonotype showed up just once. This sequence may be a read error, since a much larger clone differs from it by one base. The rearrangement uses TRBV5-1 and TRBJ2-3, with D perhaps matching TRBD2 (5 bases). Germline V CDR1 and CDR2: SGHRS, YFSETQ. The CDR3 has 15 amino acids. As DNA, the CDR3 is TGCGCCAGCAGCGCCGGTCGGCCTAGCACAGATACGCAGTGTTTT. This translates into CASSAGRPSTDTQCF.

This clonotype has a count of ten or more. The gene calls are TRBV20-1 and TRBJ2-1, with D possibly being TRBD1 (5 bases). The V gene's germline CDR1 is DFQATT and CDR2 SNEGSKA (reference sequence). Trimming left V 1 base short and J 4 bases short, with 5 bases between. The CDR3 totals 12 residues. CDR3 in amino acids: CSARGTYNEQFF. Written as DNA, the CDR3 is TGCAGTGCTAGAGGGACATACAATGAGCAGTTCTTC.

The gene calls are TRBV14 and TRBJ2-4; TRBD2 might be the D (5 bases). The CDR3 consists of 15 residues. Germline values: CDR1 SGHDN, CDR2 FVKESK. V lost 4 bases and J 2 bases, leaving 12 bases between the germline ends. In nucleotides, the CDR3 is TGTGCCAGCAGCCCGCTGGACTTGACCAAAAACATTCAGTACTTC. Amino acid sequence: CASSPLDLTKNIQYF.

This clonotype was picked up many times. This sequence joins TRBV21-1 and TRBJ1-1; the DNA was not compared with TRBD1, the D call given in the table. TRBV21-1 is described as a pseudogene. The CDR3 spans 11 residues. The CDR3 DNA is TGTGCCAGTACAGGGGGCCCTGAAGCTTTCTTT. It yields the protein CASTGGPEAFF.

V usage is TRBV29-1 and J usage is TRBJ2-3; 9 positions agree with TRBD2. V lost 0 bases and J lost 6; bases outside the gene matches: 7. The germline gives CDR1 SQVTM, CDR2 ANQGSEA. This CDR3 has 15 residues. This CDR3 is CSVEDLGTSFDTQYF. For the CDR3, the DNA is TGCAGCGTTGAAGATCTAGGGACTAGCTTTGATACGCAGTATTTT.

This clonotype was seen repeatedly, ten times or more. The J gene is TRBJ2-1, the V gene TRBV5-1; a weak D match, TRBD2 (5 bases). The CDR3 is 16 amino acids. V lost 0 bases and J lost 0, with 10 bases in between. The germline CDR1 and CDR2 sequences are SGHRS and YFSETQ. The CDR3 DNA reads TGCGCCAGCAGCTTGGGCCAAGCGGACTCCTACAATGAGCAGTTCTTC. Translation: CASSLGQADSYNEQFF.

The chain is built from TRBV30 and TRBJ1-3, with 12 positions matching TRBD1. Germline-derived CDR1 and CDR2 are GTSNPN and SVGIG (reference sequence). The CDR3 is 16 residues long. V lost 7 bases, J lost 0 bases, and 7 bases stayed unmatched. CDR3 sequence reads: CASGTGGLSSGNTIYF. CDR3 in DNA: TGTGCCTCCGGGACAGGGGGCTTAAGCTCTGGAAACACCATATATTTT.

A few counts support this clonotype. This chain links TRBV7-8 with TRBJ2-5; no reliable D call. V shed 1 base and J shed 5 bases, with 11 bases lying between them. The CDR3 contains 14 residues. CDR1 is SGHVS, CDR2 FQNEAQ, per germline. The CDR3 DNA follows: TGTGCCAGCAGCTTAGATCGCGTTTTGGAGACCCAGTACTTC. As protein: CASSLDRVLETQYF.

This clonotype was detected many times. V is TRBV29-1 and J is TRBJ2-2, with TRBD2 matching 14 bases. The V gene's germline CDR1 is SQVTM and CDR2 ANQGSEA. The CDR3 extends over 15 amino acids. Unmatched junction bases numbered 4, after V lost 6 bases and J lost 4 bases. CDR3 sequence (DNA): TGCAGCGTCCGGGGACTAGCGGGAGTCACCGGGGAGCTGTTTTTT. Translation: CSVRGLAGVTGELFF.

This clonotype has a handful of counts. V usage is TRBV10-3 and J usage is TRBJ1-1, with 7 bases identical to TRBD1. The CDR3 runs 14 residues. Germline CDR1 reads ENHRY; CDR2 reads SYGVKD. Losses at the gene ends were 5 bases for V and 0 bases for J; bases not matched to a gene: 3. The CDR3 DNA follows: TGTGCCATCAGTCAACAGGGGATGAACACTGAAGCTTTCTTT. Translation: CAISQQGMNTEAFF.

Comments on this clonotype: A much larger clone differs by one base, so this may be a read error. J is TRBJ1-6 and V is TRBV6-2 or TRBV6-3, with D possibly matching TRBD1 (6 bases). CDR1 MNHEY and CDR2 SVGEGT come from the germline V gene. There are 15 residues in the CDR3. The CDR3 loop reads CASNSPDKGDSPPHF. The CDR3 DNA follows: TGTGCCAGCAACTCCCCGGACAAGGGGGATTCACCCCCCCACTTT.

This clonotype showed up just a few times. The rearrangement links TRBV2 to TRBJ2-2, with 10 bases identical to TRBD2. The germline CDR1 and CDR2 sequences are SNHLY and FYNNEI. CDR3 length equals 14 residues. The junction had 1 base not matched to a gene; V was cut back by 4 bases and J by 5 bases. CDR3 sequence (DNA): TGTGCCAGCAGTGGGGGACTAGCGACCGGGGAGCTGTTTTTT. The encoded protein is CASSGGLATGELFF.

The V call is TRBV5-6, the J call TRBJ2-6; weak D call: TRBD2 (5 bases). The CDR3 contains 16 residues. The V end lost 0 bases, the J end lost 1 base, and 8 bases lay between the germline ends. The germline CDR1 and CDR2 sequences are SGHDT and YYEEEE. CDR3 residues: CASSLVEGSGANVLTF. The DNA of the CDR3 is TGTGCCAGCAGCTTGGTTGAGGGATCTGGGGCCAACGTCCTGACTTTC. The complete variable domain, with remaining parts taken from reference TRBV5-6 and TRBJ2-6, reads DAGVTQSPTHLIKTRGQQVTLRCSPKSGHDTVSWYQQALGQGPQFIFQYYEEEERQRGNFPDRFSGHQFPNYSSELNVNALLLGDSALYLCASSLVEGSGANVLTFGAGSRLTVL.

The chain is built from TRBV4-1 and TRBJ2-3; 15 bases are shared with TRBD2. CDR1 MGHRA and CDR2 YSYEKL come from the germline V gene. The V and J ends lost 3 bases and 3 bases, in that order; junction bases with no gene match: 1. This CDR3 comprises 16 residues. The CDR3 loop reads CASSQGLAGGTDTQYF. In DNA form, the CDR3 reads TGCGCCAGCAGCCAGGGACTAGCGGGAGGAACAGATACGCAGTATTTT.

This clonotype was recorded a few times. The rearrangement uses TRBV7-3 and TRBJ2-3; D may be TRBD2 (5 bases). Trimming removed 5 bases at V and 2 bases at J, with 14 bases between. CDR1 is SGHTA and CDR2 is FQGTGA in the germline V gene. CDR3 length: 15 residues. The CDR3 reads CASSAWGDSTDTQYF. DNA of the CDR3: TGTGCCAGCAGCGCCTGGGGAGATTCCACAGATACGCAGTATTTT.

A remark on this clonotype: A read error is possible here, since a much larger clone lies one base away. The conserved final phenylalanine or tryptophan is absent from the CDR3, which likely points to a read error. The V gene is TRBV12-3 or TRBV12-4, the J gene TRBJ1-1, with D possibly matching TRBD1 (5 bases). V was clipped by 10 bases and J by 8 bases, with 11 bases between them. CDR3 length equals 10 residues. In DNA form, the CDR3 reads TGTGCCACATCGGGGGTAGAAGCTTTCCTT. Translation: CATSGVEAFL.

This clonotype was detected ten times or more. The genes are TRBV6-6 and TRBJ2-3, with 7 positions matching TRBD1. Losses at the gene ends were 5 bases for V and 4 bases for J; bases not matched to a gene: 3. CDR1 and CDR2 from the germline V gene are MNHNY and SVGAGI (reference sequence). The CDR3 has 13 residues. The CDR3 here is CASSLQGADTQYF. CDR3 nucleotide sequence: TGTGCCAGCAGTCTCCAGGGGGCAGATACGCAGTATTTT.

The chain has TRBV7-3 and TRBJ2-1; 7 nucleotides agree with TRBD1. Germline-derived CDR1 and CDR2 are SGHTA and FQGTGA. This CDR3 is built from 15 residues. V trimming: 5 bases; J trimming: 8 bases; junction bases outside the gene matches: 12. CDR3 nucleotides: TGTGCCAGCAGCCTCCGCGGAGACAGGGCACATGAGCAGTTCTTC. Translation: CASSLRGDRAHEQFF.

This clonotype was detected a few times. The rearrangement joins TRBV9 to TRBJ1-1; D is possibly TRBD1 (6 bases). In germline, CDR1 is SGDLS, CDR2 YYNGEE. Trimming stripped 4 bases from V and 8 bases from J, with 15 bases between. The CDR3 is made up of 13 amino acids. CDR3 DNA sequence: TGTGCCAGCAGCACCCAAGGCAGGGGCGAAGCTTTCTTT. Residues: CASSTQGRGEAFF. The full variable domain, its missing parts supplied by reference TRBV9 and TRBJ1-1, is DSGVTQTPKHLITATGQRVTLRCSPRSGDLSVYWYQQSLDQGLQFLIQYYNGEERAKGNILERFSAQQFPDLHSELNLSSLELGDSALYFCASSTQGRGEAFFGQGTRLTVV.

This clonotype was seen only a few times. The chain uses TRBV24-1 and TRBJ2-2; D is possibly TRBD1 (5 bases). V lost 0 bases and J lost 0, with 10 bases in between. The length of the CDR3 is 17 residues. The germline CDR1 and CDR2 sequences are KGHDR and SFDVKD. The CDR3 sequence: CATSDLNQGTNTGELFF. The CDR3 nucleotides are TGTGCCACCAGTGATTTGAATCAGGGTACGAACACCGGGGAGCTGTTTTTT.

The V and J genes are TRBV5-1 and TRBJ2-1, with 7 bases fitting TRBD1. V trimming: 3 bases; J trimming: 5 bases; junction bases outside the gene matches: 17. The CDR3 is 18 residues long. Germline V gives CDR1 SGHRS, CDR2 YFSETQ. The CDR3 bases are TGCGCCAGCAGCTCCCCCTCCGACAGGGTTGTCTCGGACAATGAGCAGTTCTTC. Amino acids: CASSSPSDRVVSDNEQFF.

This clonotype was counted ten times or more. The chain carries TRBV4-1 and TRBJ2-1; 10 positions match TRBD2. Per the germline V gene, CDR1 is MGHRA and CDR2 is YSYEKL. V gave up 0 bases and J gave up 5 bases; unmatched junction bases: 4. CDR3 length: 16 amino acids. CDR3 region: CASSQEGTSAHNEQFF. Here the CDR3 DNA reads TGCGCCAGCAGCCAAGAGGGGACTAGCGCACACAATGAGCAGTTCTTC.

This chain links TRBV9 with TRBJ1-4; D gene uncertain. The CDR3 spans 14 residues. Germline CDR1 SGDLS, CDR2 YYNGEE. V shed 4 bases and J shed 4 bases, with 11 bases lying between them. The CDR3 DNA reads TGTGCCAGCAGCCCCAGGACGAATAATGAAAAACTGTTTTTT. It yields the protein CASSPRTNNEKLFF.

The table lists this clonotype with a few counts. The chain is built from TRBV4-2 and TRBJ2-7, with 8 bases lining up with TRBD2. This CDR3 is built from 15 residues. V shed 1 base, J shed 7 bases, and the junction held 9 bases outside the gene matches. The germline CDR1 and CDR2 sequences are LGHNA and YNFKEQ. As DNA, the CDR3 is TGTGCCAGCAGCCAAGGAGTACTAGCGGCCGGGGAGCAGTACTTC. Translation gives CASSQGVLAAGEQYF.

The chain joins TRBV7-2 to TRBJ1-6; 9 nucleotides match TRBD1. The V gene end was trimmed by 5 bases and the J gene end by 8 bases; junction bases not matched to a gene: 7. The CDR3 has 15 amino acids. The germline CDR1 and CDR2 sequences are SGHTA and FQGNSA. CDR3 residues: CASSPPGQGHSPLHF. The CDR3 coding sequence is TGTGCCAGCAGCCCTCCGGGACAGGGACATTCACCCCTCCACTTT.